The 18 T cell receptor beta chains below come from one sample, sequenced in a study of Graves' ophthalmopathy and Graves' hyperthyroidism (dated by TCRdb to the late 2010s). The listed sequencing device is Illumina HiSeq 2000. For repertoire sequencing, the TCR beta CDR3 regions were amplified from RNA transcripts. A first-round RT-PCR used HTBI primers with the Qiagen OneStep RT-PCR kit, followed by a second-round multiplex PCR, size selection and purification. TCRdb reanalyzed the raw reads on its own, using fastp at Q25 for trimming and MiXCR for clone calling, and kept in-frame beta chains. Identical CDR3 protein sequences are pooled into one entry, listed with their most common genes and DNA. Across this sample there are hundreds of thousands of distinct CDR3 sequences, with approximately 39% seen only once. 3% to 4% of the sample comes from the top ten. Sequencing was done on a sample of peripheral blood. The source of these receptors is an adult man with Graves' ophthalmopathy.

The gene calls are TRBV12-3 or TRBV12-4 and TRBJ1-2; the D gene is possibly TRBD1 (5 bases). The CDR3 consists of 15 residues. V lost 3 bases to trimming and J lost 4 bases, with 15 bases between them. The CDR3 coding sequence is TGTGCCAGCAGTTTGGGGGTACCAGGATCCTATGGCTACACCTTC. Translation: CASSLGVPGSYGYTF.

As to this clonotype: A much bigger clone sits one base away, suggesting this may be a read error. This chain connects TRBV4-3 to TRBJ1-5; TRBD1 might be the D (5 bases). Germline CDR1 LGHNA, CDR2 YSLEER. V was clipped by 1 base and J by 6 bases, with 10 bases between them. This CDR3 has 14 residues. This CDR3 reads CASSQGVQAQPQHF. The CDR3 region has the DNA TGCGCCAGCAGCCAAGGAGTACAGGCTCAGCCCCAGCATTTT.

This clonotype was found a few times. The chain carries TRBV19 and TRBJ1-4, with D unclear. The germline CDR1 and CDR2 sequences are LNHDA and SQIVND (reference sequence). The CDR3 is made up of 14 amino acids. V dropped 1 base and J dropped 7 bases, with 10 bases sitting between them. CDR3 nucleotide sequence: TGTGCCAGTAGTATAGGTGGTTATTCTGAAAAACTGTTTTTT. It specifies CASSIGGYSEKLFF. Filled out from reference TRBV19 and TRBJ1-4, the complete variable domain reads DGGITQSPKYLFRKEGQNVTLSCEQNLNHDAMYWYRQDPGQGLRLIYYSQIVNDFQKGDIAEGYSVSREKKESFPLTVTSAQKNPTAFYLCASSIGGYSEKLFFGSGTQLSVL.

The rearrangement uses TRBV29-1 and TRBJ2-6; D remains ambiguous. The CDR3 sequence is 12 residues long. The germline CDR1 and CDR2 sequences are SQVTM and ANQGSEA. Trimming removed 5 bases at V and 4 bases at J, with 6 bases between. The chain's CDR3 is CSVTPGANVLTF. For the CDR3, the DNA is TGCAGCGTTACCCCAGGGGCCAACGTCCTGACTTTC.

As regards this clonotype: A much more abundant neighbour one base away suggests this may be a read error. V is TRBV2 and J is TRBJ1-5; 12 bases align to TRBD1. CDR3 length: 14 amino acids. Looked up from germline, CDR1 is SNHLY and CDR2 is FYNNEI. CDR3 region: CVSSEGTGGEAQHF. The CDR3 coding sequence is TGTGTCAGCAGTGAAGGGACAGGGGGCGAAGCCCAGCATTTT.

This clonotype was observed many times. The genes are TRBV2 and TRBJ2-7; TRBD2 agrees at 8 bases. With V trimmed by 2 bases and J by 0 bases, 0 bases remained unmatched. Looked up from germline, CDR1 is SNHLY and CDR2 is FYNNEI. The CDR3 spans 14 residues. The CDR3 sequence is CASSETSGSYEQYF. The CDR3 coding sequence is TGTGCCAGCAGTGAAACTAGCGGCTCCTACGAGCAGTACTTC. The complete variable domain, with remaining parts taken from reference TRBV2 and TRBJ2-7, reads EPEVTQTPSHQVTQMGQEVILRCVPISNHLYFYWYRQILGQKVEFLVSFYNNEISEKSEIFDDQFSVERPDGSNFTLKIRSTKLEDSAMYFCASSETSGSYEQYFGPGTRLTVT.

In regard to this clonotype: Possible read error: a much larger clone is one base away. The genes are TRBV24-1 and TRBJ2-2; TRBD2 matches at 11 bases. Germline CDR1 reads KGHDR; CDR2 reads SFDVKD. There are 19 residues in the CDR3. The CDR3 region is CATCDHGLAGLANTGELFF. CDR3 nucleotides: TGTGCCACCTGTGACCATGGACTAGCGGGTCTCGCGAACACCGGGGAGCTGTTTTTT.

CDR3 loop: CASSVGRGSEAFF. The CDR3 DNA reads as TGTGCCAGCAGTGTCGGCAGGGGAAGTGAAGCTTTCTTT. The V call is TRBV25-1, the J call TRBJ1-1, with D possibly matching TRBD1 (6 bases). Trimming took off 4 bases at V and 7 bases at J, with 13 bases between the two ends. Germline V gene data show CDR1 as MGHDK and CDR2 as SYGVNS. This CDR3 is built from 13 residues.

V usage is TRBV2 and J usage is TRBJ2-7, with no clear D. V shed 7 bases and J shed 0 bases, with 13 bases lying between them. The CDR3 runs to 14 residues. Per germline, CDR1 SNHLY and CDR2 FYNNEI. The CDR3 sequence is CASNIEQSSYEQYF. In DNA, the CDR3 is TGTGCCAGCAATATAGAGCAGAGCTCCTACGAGCAGTACTTC.

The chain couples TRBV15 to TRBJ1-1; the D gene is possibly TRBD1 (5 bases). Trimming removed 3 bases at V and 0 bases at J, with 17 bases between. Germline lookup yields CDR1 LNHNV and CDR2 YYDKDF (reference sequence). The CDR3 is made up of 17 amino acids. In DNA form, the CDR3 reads TGTGCCACCAGCAGTGAATCTTCAGGGACCATGAACACTGAAGCTTTCTTT. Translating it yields CATSSESSGTMNTEAFF. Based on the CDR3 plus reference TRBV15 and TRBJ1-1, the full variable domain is DAMVIQNPRYQVTQFGKPVTLSCSQTLNHNVMYWYQQKSSQAPKLLFHYYDKDFNNEADTPDNFQSRRPNTSFCFLDIRSPGLGDTAMYLCATSSESSGTMNTEAFFGQGTRLTVV.

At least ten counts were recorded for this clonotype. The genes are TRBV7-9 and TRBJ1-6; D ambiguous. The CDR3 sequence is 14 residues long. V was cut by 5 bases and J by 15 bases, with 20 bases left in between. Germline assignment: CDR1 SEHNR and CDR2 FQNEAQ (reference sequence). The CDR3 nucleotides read TGTGCCAGCAGCCCTAGGGCCACCCCCTGGCACCTCCACTTT. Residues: CASSPRATPWHLHF.

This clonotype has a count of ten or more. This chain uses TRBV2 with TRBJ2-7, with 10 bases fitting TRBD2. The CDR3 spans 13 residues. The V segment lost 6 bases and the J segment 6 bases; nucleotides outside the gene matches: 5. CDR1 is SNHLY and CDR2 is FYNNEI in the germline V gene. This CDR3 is CASRSSGSSEQYF. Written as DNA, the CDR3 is TGTGCCAGCAGGTCTAGCGGGAGTTCCGAGCAGTACTTC.

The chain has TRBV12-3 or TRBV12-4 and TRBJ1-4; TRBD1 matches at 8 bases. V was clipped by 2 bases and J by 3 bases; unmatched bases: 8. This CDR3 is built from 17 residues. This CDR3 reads CASSLQGAWFANEKLFF. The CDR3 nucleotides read TGTGCCAGCAGTTTACAGGGGGCATGGTTCGCTAATGAAAAACTGTTTTTT.

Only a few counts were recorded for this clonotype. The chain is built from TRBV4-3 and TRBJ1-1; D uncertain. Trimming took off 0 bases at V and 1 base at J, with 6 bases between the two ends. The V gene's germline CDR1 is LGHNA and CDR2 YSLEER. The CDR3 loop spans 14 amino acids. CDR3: CASSQDSWNTEAFF. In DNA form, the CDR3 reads TGCGCCAGCAGCCAAGATTCCTGGAACACTGAAGCTTTCTTT.

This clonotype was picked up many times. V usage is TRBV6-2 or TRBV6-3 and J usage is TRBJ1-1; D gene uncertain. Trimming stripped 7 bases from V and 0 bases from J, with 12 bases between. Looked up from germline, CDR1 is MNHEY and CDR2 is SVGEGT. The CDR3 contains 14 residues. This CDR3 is CASNPGYMNTEAFF. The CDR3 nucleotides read TGTGCCAGCAATCCAGGCTATATGAACACTGAAGCTTTCTTT.

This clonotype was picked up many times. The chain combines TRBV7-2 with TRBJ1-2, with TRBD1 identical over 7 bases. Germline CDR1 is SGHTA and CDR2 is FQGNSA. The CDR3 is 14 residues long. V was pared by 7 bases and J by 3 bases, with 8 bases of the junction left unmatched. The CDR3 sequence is CASIPQGSDYGYTF. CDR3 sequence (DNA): TGTGCCAGCATCCCACAGGGGTCGGACTATGGCTACACCTTC.

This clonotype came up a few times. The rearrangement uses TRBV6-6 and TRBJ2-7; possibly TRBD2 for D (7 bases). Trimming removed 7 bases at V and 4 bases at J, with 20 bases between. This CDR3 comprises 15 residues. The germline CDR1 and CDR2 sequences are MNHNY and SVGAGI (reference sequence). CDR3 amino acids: CASTRGAGARYEQYF. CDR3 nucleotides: TGTGCCAGCACCCGGGGGGCAGGGGCGAGGTACGAGCAGTACTTC.

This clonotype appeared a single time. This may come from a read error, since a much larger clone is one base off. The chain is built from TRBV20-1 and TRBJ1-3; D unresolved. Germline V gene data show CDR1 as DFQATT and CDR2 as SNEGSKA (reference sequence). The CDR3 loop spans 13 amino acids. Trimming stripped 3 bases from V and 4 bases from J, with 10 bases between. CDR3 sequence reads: CSASSRAGNTIYF. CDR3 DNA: TGCAGTGCTAGTTCGCGGGCGGGAAACACCATATATTTT.